This T cell receptor (beta chain) was recovered during a study of T cell repertoires in cytomegalovirus infection. Study-wide context: Public signatures in TCR beta pointed to CMV infection and matching HLA type.

Study observations and caveats: Totalled public TCR beta family frequency picked out people who carried CMV plus the relevant HLA.

Concerning this clonotype: Its antigen remains unidentified.

Unmatched junction bases numbered 7, after V lost 10 bases and J lost 5 bases. The length of the CDR3 is 13 residues. Germline V lookup: CDR1 SNHLY, CDR2 FYNNEI. TCRdb itself ran the reads through MiXCR, one entry per CDR3 protein. This sample has around 200,000 distinct CDR3 sequences, with roughly 17% found just once. The rearrangement uses TRBV2 and TRBJ2-1; 8 bases are a match to TRBD2. This clonotype was sampled from a human donor in good health (CMV status not recorded). Some clones in this sample may be carry-over from other donors' samples. The specimen sequenced was CD8+ T cells from PBMCs. CDR3 sequence reads: CATLAGPDNEQFF. CDR3 nucleotide sequence: TGTGCCACCTTAGCGGGACCGGACAATGAGCAGTTCTTC. Based on the CDR3 plus reference TRBV2 and TRBJ2-1, the full variable domain is EPEVTQTPSHQVTQMGQEVILRCVPISNHLYFYWYRQILGQKVEFLVSFYNNEISEKSEIFDDQFSVERPDGSNFTLKIRSTKLEDSAMYFCATLAGPDNEQFFGPGTRLTVL.